This TCR beta chain was retrieved from a study of T cell responses to AZD1222 COVID-19 vaccine. Study-wide points: Females outnumbered males among donors, who were mostly white British; clonal diversity was possibly underestimated.

Points on this clone: Its antigen is not identified.

Using immunoSEQ multiplex PCR, the repertoire was profiled, and TCRdb retains in-frame clones only, with some absent. The repertoire holds 140,000 to 150,000 clones, just over 90% seen once, with approximately 3% in the top ten. This CDR3 contains 11 residues. Trimming pared 6 bases from V and 10 bases from J, leaving 12 bases between. The germline CDR1 and CDR2 sequences are MNHNY and SVGAGI (reference sequence). The clonotype comes from an adult in good health. The sample in question was peripheral blood, obtained on day 0 of MenACWY control vaccination. The chain combines TRBV6-6 with TRBJ1-1; unclear D gene. This CDR3 reads CASRVPEGAFF. As DNA, the CDR3 is TGTGCCAGCAGGGTACCTGAGGGAGCTTTCTTT.